These T cell receptor beta chains were read from a single sample in a study of cytomegalovirus exposure and HLA in healthy donors. Measured with immunoSEQ multiplex PCR; TCRdb has only the in-frame clones, and not every one. The profile shows over 65,000 clones, about 81% of them singletons. The sequenced sample was PBMCs. The receptors were gathered from a human donor in good health. Both conserved end residues are part of each CDR3. D genes are given only for firm matches. Size is stated for part of the rows, as once, few or many counts, or as a class when the clone is expanded.

size: few; J: TRBJ2-1; D: -; V: TRBV4-3; DNA: TGCGCCAGCAGCCGCGAGGGAGTGAATGAGCAGTTCTTC; CDR3: CASSREGVNEQFF
size: few; J: TRBJ2-7; D: TRBD2; V: TRBV4-3; DNA: TGCGCCAGCAGCCCCGGGGGGGCCTTGTCCTACGAGCAGTACTTC; CDR3: CASSPGGALSYEQYF
size: -; J: TRBJ1-1; D: -; V: TRBV19; DNA: TGTGCCAGCCAGATTATGGGAGGCGAGGGAATAGAAGCTTTCTTT; CDR3: CASQIMGGEGIEAFF
size: -; J: TRBJ2-5; D: TRBD2; V: TRBV18; DNA: TGTGCCAGCTCACCAACCCTAGCGGGGCAAGAGACCCAGTACTTC; CDR3: CASSPTLAGQETQYF
size: -; J: TRBJ1-4; D: -; V: TRBV19; DNA: TGTGCCAGTAGTACCCAAAGCGGGAATGAAAAACTGTTTTTT; CDR3: CASSTQSGNEKLFF
size: -; J: TRBJ1-1; D: -; V: TRBV5-1; DNA: TGCGCCAGCAGCTTGGTACCCCAGGCTGAAGCTTTCTTT; CDR3: CASSLVPQAEAFF
size: -; J: TRBJ1-3; D: TRBD1; V: TRBV5-4; DNA: TGTGCCAGCAGCTTGGATCGGGACAGGGCAAACACCATATATTTT; CDR3: CASSLDRDRANTIYF
size: -; J: TRBJ1-4; D: -; V: TRBV20-1; DNA: TGCAGTGCCCAACAGCAGGGCGGACTGTTTTTT; CDR3: CSAQQQGGLFF
size: -; J: TRBJ2-3; D: TRBD1; V: TRBV19; DNA: TGTGCCACCTCACAGGGGTTGGGGACAGATACGCAGTATTTT; CDR3: CATSQGLGTDTQYF
size: -; J: TRBJ1-2; D: TRBD1; V: TRBV6-5; DNA: TGTGCCAGCAGTTACCGATATAGACAGGGGCTTAATGGCTACACCTTC; CDR3: CASSYRYRQGLNGYTF
size: -; J: TRBJ1-2; D: -; V: TRBV7-8; DNA: TGTGCCAGCAGCTTTCGGGGGGCAGATGGCTACACCTTC; CDR3: CASSFRGADGYTF
size: -; J: TRBJ2-5; D: -; V: TRBV29-1; DNA: TGCAGCGTTGACCCGGCCTCCGGGGAGACCCAGTACTTC; CDR3: CSVDPASGETQYF
size: -; J: TRBJ1-6; D: -; V: TRBV5-4; DNA: TGTGCCAGCAGCGACGCCGGGAGACAGTTTGATAATTCACCCCTCCACTTT; CDR3: CASSDAGRQFDNSPLHF
size: -; J: TRBJ1-4; D: TRBD1; V: TRBV7-9; DNA: TGTGCCAGCAGCCAGAAACAAGGACAGGGGATGGGTGATGGTGAAAAACTGTTTTTT; CDR3: CASSQKQGQGMGDGEKLFF
size: -; J: TRBJ2-6; D: -; V: TRBV28; DNA: TGTGCCAGCATCCAGGTGTCTGGGGCCAACGTCCTGACTTTC; CDR3: CASIQVSGANVLTF
size: once; J: TRBJ2-1; D: TRBD2; V: TRBV4-3; DNA: TGCGCCAGCAGCCAGGAGCGGGGGGTCTACAATGAGCAGTTCTTC; CDR3: CASSQERGVYNEQFF
size: -; J: TRBJ2-4; D: TRBD2; V: TRBV7-3; DNA: TGTGCCAGCAGCACCTCTAGCGGGGGAGCCAAAAACATTCAGTACTTC; CDR3: CASSTSSGGAKNIQYF
size: -; J: TRBJ2-4; D: -; V: TRBV5-8; DNA: TGTGCCAGCTCAGGACTGGCCAAAAACATTCAGTACTTC; CDR3: CASSGLAKNIQYF
size: -; J: TRBJ2-5; D: TRBD2; V: TRBV5-8; DNA: TGTGCCAGCAGCTTGGGCACCGGACTAGCGGGGGGAGAGACCCAGTACTTC; CDR3: CASSLGTGLAGGETQYF
size: -; J: TRBJ2-5; D: -; V: TRBV2; DNA: TGTGCCAGCAGTGAACAGGGACAAGAGACCCAGTACTTC; CDR3: CASSEQGQETQYF
size: -; J: TRBJ1-5; D: TRBD1; V: TRBV10-3; DNA: TGTGCCATCAGTCAGACAGGGGGCGAGGGGCAGCCCCAGCATTTT; CDR3: CAISQTGGEGQPQHF
size: -; J: TRBJ1-2; D: -; V: TRBV27; DNA: TGTGCCAGCAGTCGTGGGGGGGACGGAGCTAACTATGGCTACACCTTC; CDR3: CASSRGGDGANYGYTF
size: -; J: TRBJ1-2; D: TRBD1; V: TRBV19; DNA: TGTGCCAGTAGTATAGGGGACAGCTTTGACTATGGCTACACCTTC; CDR3: CASSIGDSFDYGYTF
size: once; J: TRBJ2-1; D: TRBD2; V: TRBV27; DNA: TGTGCCAGCAGCTCTAGCGGGGGGAGCAATGAGCAGTTCTTC; CDR3: CASSSSGGSNEQFF
size: -; J: TRBJ1-3; D: TRBD1; V: TRBV28; DNA: TGTGCCAGCAGTCCACAATTACAGGGGGCGGGAAACACCATATATTTT; CDR3: CASSPQLQGAGNTIYF
size: -; J: TRBJ2-5; D: TRBD2; V: TRBV7-9; DNA: TGTGCCAGCAGCAAGACTAGCGGGGGGCCAGAGACCCAGTACTTC; CDR3: CASSKTSGGPETQYF
size: -; J: TRBJ1-4; D: TRBD1; V: TRBV27; DNA: TGTGCCAGCAGTTTCTCGGGACAGGTTGGCCTGGGAAAACTGTTTTTT; CDR3: CASSFSGQVGLGKLFF
size: -; J: TRBJ1-2; D: -; V: TRBV5-1; DNA: TGCGCCAGCAGCGAACAGGGTGGTGCAGATGGCTACACCTTC; CDR3: CASSEQGGADGYTF
size: -; J: TRBJ1-1; D: -; V: TRBV11-2; DNA: TGTGCCAGCAGCCGAGGGGGTAGAAACACTGAAGCTTTCTTT; CDR3: CASSRGGRNTEAFF
size: -; J: TRBJ2-7; D: TRBD2; V: TRBV29-1; DNA: TGCAGCGTTGAGGGCCGGGCGGGGGGGGCCTCCTACGAGCAGTACTTC; CDR3: CSVEGRAGGASYEQYF
size: -; J: TRBJ2-7; D: TRBD2; V: TRBV5-4; DNA: TGTGCCAGCAGCCGCCCCTTAGCGGGGGCCGCCACCTACGAGCAGTACTTC; CDR3: CASSRPLAGAATYEQYF
size: -; J: TRBJ1-1; D: -; V: TRBV19; DNA: TGTGCCAGTAGTGTCCAGGTGAACACTGAAGCTTTCTTT; CDR3: CASSVQVNTEAFF
size: -; J: TRBJ1-5; D: -; V: TRBV10-3; DNA: TGTGCCATCAGTGATTCCGGGAGGAACCTTCAGCCCCAGCATTTT; CDR3: CAISDSGRNLQPQHF
size: once; J: TRBJ2-3; D: -; V: TRBV21-1; DNA: TGTGCCAGCAGCAAAGTTTACAGGACAGGGACAGATACGCAGTATTTT; CDR3: CASSKVYRTGTDTQYF
size: few; J: TRBJ2-3; D: -; V: TRBV7-8; DNA: TGTGCCAGCAGCTTAGATAGAGATACGCAGTATTTT; CDR3: CASSLDRDTQYF
size: few; J: TRBJ1-2; D: -; V: TRBV5-1; DNA: TGCGCCAGCAGCTTGGTAGCAGGGTCTAACTATGGCTACACCTTC; CDR3: CASSLVAGSNYGYTF
size: -; J: TRBJ2-7; D: TRBD1; V: TRBV7-6; DNA: TGTGCCAGCAGCTTAGCCGGGACAGGAGCCTACGAGCAGTACTTC; CDR3: CASSLAGTGAYEQYF
size: -; J: TRBJ1-1; D: -; V: TRBV19; DNA: TGTGCCAGTAGTACTGGACAGCTGAACACTGAAGCTTTCTTT; CDR3: CASSTGQLNTEAFF
size: -; J: TRBJ2-7; D: -; V: TRBV7-3; DNA: TGTGCCAGCAGCTTAACGTACTCCTACGAGCAGTACTTC; CDR3: CASSLTYSYEQYF
size: few; J: TRBJ1-3; D: -; V: TRBV5-4; DNA: TGTGCCAGCAGCTTGGCACCACAAGGAAACACCATATATTTT; CDR3: CASSLAPQGNTIYF
size: -; J: TRBJ1-5; D: -; V: TRBV5-1; DNA: TGCGCCAGCAGCTTGGCGGGTAATCAGCCCCAGCATTTT; CDR3: CASSLAGNQPQHF
size: -; J: TRBJ2-5; D: TRBD2; V: TRBV5-6; DNA: TGTGCCAGCTGTGATGCGGGGGTAGAGACCCAGTACTTC; CDR3: CASCDAGVETQYF
size: -; J: TRBJ2-3; D: TRBD2; V: TRBV9; DNA: TGTGCCAGCAGCCCAAGGGGGCGGGGGGGCGGCACAGATACGCAGTATTTT; CDR3: CASSPRGRGGGTDTQYF
size: -; J: TRBJ1-6; D: -; V: TRBV7-2; DNA: TGTGCCAGCAGCTTAGTTGATGCCGGGTCCTATAATTCACCCCTCCACTTT; CDR3: CASSLVDAGSYNSPLHF
size: -; J: TRBJ2-2; D: TRBD1; V: TRBV2; DNA: TGTGCCAGCAGCGACAGGGGGCGGGCGAACACCGGGGAGCTGTTTTTT; CDR3: CASSDRGRANTGELFF
size: few; J: TRBJ1-3; D: -; V: TRBV9; DNA: TGTGCCAGCAGCGTAACAGGCAGCTCTGGAAACACCATATATTTT; CDR3: CASSVTGSSGNTIYF
size: -; J: TRBJ1-2; D: -; V: TRBV11-2; DNA: TGTGCCAGCAGCTTAGACGGTCCCCCGGGGTATGGCTACACCTTC; CDR3: CASSLDGPPGYGYTF
size: -; J: TRBJ1-2; D: TRBD1; V: TRBV7-9; DNA: TGTGCCAGCAGCTCCTTCGGACAGGGGAGCTATGGCTACACCTTC; CDR3: CASSSFGQGSYGYTF
size: -; J: TRBJ1-5; D: -; V: TRBV30; DNA: TGTGCCTGGACCTCCCTTAATAGCAATCAGCCCCAGCATTTT; CDR3: CAWTSLNSNQPQHF
size: -; J: TRBJ1-2; D: TRBD1; V: TRBV6-6; DNA: TGTGCCAGCAGTTACGAGGGGGCGAGTAACAGCTATGGCTACACCTTC; CDR3: CASSYEGASNSYGYTF
size: -; J: TRBJ2-1; D: TRBD2; V: TRBV19; DNA: TGTGCCAGTAGTGTATCTAGCGGAGCACTCTACAATGAGCAGTTCTTC; CDR3: CASSVSSGALYNEQFF
size: -; J: TRBJ1-4; D: -; V: TRBV7-9; DNA: TGTGCCAGCAGCTTGATAGGGAGTGAAAAACTGTTTTTT; CDR3: CASSLIGSEKLFF
size: -; J: TRBJ2-1; D: -; V: TRBV9; DNA: TGTGCCAGCAGCGTAGAAATCGAGAGCTCCTACAATGAGCAGTTCTTC; CDR3: CASSVEIESSYNEQFF
size: -; J: TRBJ1-4; D: -; V: TRBV2; DNA: TGTGCCAGCCGCAGGAACAGGGAGGGCGAAAAACTGTTTTTT; CDR3: CASRRNREGEKLFF